What follows are 18 T cell receptor beta chains derived from one specimen sequenced in a study of blood T cell repertoires in COVID-19. This table comes from immunoSEQ multiplex PCR, and its TCRdb copy is limited to in-frame clones, with some not included. The profile shows under 250,000 clones, around 80% of them singletons. The specimen was peripheral blood. The receptor source for this set is a woman in her 70s with acute or convalescent COVID-19.

This rearrangement joins TRBV6-5 to TRBJ1-1; no definite D call. Germline V gene lookup returns CDR1 MNHEY and CDR2 SVGAGI. Trimming removed 0 bases at V and 0 bases at J, with 8 bases between. The CDR3 loop spans 15 amino acids. This chain's CDR3 is CASSYSARLNTEAFF. The CDR3 nucleotides are TGTGCCAGCAGTTACTCCGCTCGGTTGAACACTGAAGCTTTCTTT.

The chain recombines TRBV3-1 (or the pseudogene TRBV3-2) with TRBJ2-1, with 10 bases identical to TRBD2. V lost 2 bases and J lost 7; bases outside the gene matches: 11. Germline loops: CDR1 LGHDT, CDR2 YNNKEL (reference sequence). The CDR3 length is 17 residues. The DNA for the CDR3 is TGTGCCAGCAGCCAAAGCCTAAGCGGGGGGGCTCGGAATGAGCAGTTCTTC. Translated, it gives CASSQSLSGGARNEQFF.

This clone is a singleton in its sample. The genes are TRBV4-1 and TRBJ1-6; D unresolved. The germline CDR1 and CDR2 sequences are MGHRA and YSYEKL. The CDR3 length is 16 residues. The V gene lost 0 bases and the J gene lost 8 bases, with 14 bases spanning the gap. The CDR3 DNA reads as TGCGCCAGCAGCCAAGAATCGGGGAGATTGTATTCACCCCTCCACTTT. It specifies CASSQESGRLYSPLHF.

This clone came up once. V and J are TRBV10-2 and TRBJ1-2; 8 bases agree with TRBD1. The V and J ends lost 5 bases and 7 bases, in that order; junction bases with no gene match: 9. The CDR3 is made up of 14 amino acids. The germline V gene has CDR1 WSHSY and CDR2 SAAADI. CDR3 region: CASSPDQGASGYTF. CDR3 nucleotides: TGCGCCAGCAGTCCCGACCAGGGGGCTAGTGGCTACACCTTC.

V and J are TRBV7-9 and TRBJ1-1; D gene unclear. Deletions cut 3 bases from V and 0 bases from J, with 17 bases between. Germline lookup yields CDR1 SEHNR and CDR2 FQNEAQ (reference sequence). CDR3 size: 17 residues. CDR3 DNA sequence: TGTGCCAGCAGCTTCATACCTTATACAGAGATGAACACTGAAGCTTTCTTT. Encoded protein: CASSFIPYTEMNTEAFF.

This sequence joins TRBV4-1 and TRBJ2-3; the D is unclear. This CDR3 has 16 residues. Trimming removed 5 bases at V and 4 bases at J, with 19 bases between. Germline V CDR1 and CDR2: MGHRA, YSYEKL. CDR3 residues: CASSTSPSPVPDTQYF. The CDR3 region has the DNA TGCGCCAGCAGCACGAGCCCGAGCCCCGTCCCAGATACGCAGTATTTT.

Notes on this clone: Mismatch with germline at one junction end may stem from a read error. This sequence joins TRBV10-1 and TRBJ1-2; D is unclear. This CDR3 region has 10 residues. The germline V gene encodes CDR1 WNHNN and CDR2 SYGVQD (reference sequence). This chain's CDR3 is CASSGGIKAF. CDR3 nucleotides: TGCGCCAGCAGTGGAGGGATTAAGGCCTTC.

The rearrangement joins TRBV21-1 to TRBJ1-3; the tabulated D call, TRBD1, remains unverified against the DNA. TRBV21-1 is designated a pseudogene. There are 14 residues in the CDR3. In DNA form, the CDR3 reads TGTGCCAGCAGAACCCGGGACAGAGGAAACACCATATATTTT. Its protein product is CASRTRDRGNTIYF.

V is TRBV6-4 and J is TRBJ2-3, with D hard to call. The germline V gene encodes CDR1 MRHNA and CDR2 SNTAGT. V was shortened by 3 bases and J by 1 base, with 8 bases between the two germline ends. The CDR3 has 14 amino acids. The CDR3 region is CASSEIHGTDTQYF. Written as DNA, the CDR3 is TGTGCCAGCAGTGAAATACATGGCACAGATACGCAGTATTTT.

In this sample, this clone turned up many times. The genes are TRBV7-7 and TRBJ2-5; 10 bases map to TRBD1. With V trimmed by 4 bases and J by 5 bases, 7 bases remained unmatched. The germline CDR1 and CDR2 sequences are SSHAT and FNYEAQ (reference sequence). This CDR3 spans 15 amino acids. The CDR3 DNA reads as TGTGCCAGCAGCTCCGACAGGGGGCTCTCGGAGACCCAGTACTTC. Translation: CASSSDRGLSETQYF.

This chain joins TRBV7-2 and TRBJ2-2; a weak D match, TRBD2 (6 bases). This CDR3 is 16 amino acids long. Trimming pared 5 bases from V and 6 bases from J, leaving 19 bases between. Germline CDR1 SGHTA, CDR2 FQGNSA. CDR3 in DNA: TGTGCCAGCAGCACTAGGGAATTCAGGGAGGCCGGGGAGCTGTTTTTT. Its protein is CASSTREFREAGELFF.

The gene calls are TRBV11-2 and TRBJ2-2, with TRBD1 as a possible D gene (6 bases). The V and J ends lost 4 bases and 2 bases respectively, with 20 bases between them. Germline assignment: CDR1 SGHAT and CDR2 FQNNGV. The CDR3 loop spans 18 amino acids. The CDR3 reads CASSSSGWGPFNTGELFF. Written as DNA, the CDR3 is TGTGCCAGCAGCTCAAGTGGGTGGGGGCCCTTTAACACCGGGGAGCTGTTTTTT.

In this sample, this clone turned up a few times. The V gene is TRBV7-2, the J gene TRBJ2-4; D possibly corresponds to TRBD1 (5 bases). The CDR3 sequence is 13 residues long. The germline V gene has CDR1 SGHTA and CDR2 FQGNSA. Between the trimmed V and J ends, which lost 3 bases and 5 bases, there was a span of 8 bases. In DNA, the CDR3 is TGTGCCAGCAGCTTTGTAGGGGAAAACATTCAGTACTTC. Translation: CASSFVGENIQYF. The variable domain in full, with the rest retrieved from reference TRBV7-2 and TRBJ2-4, is GAGVSQSPSNKVTEKGKDVELRCDPISGHTALYWYRQSLGQGLEFLIYFQGNSAPDKSGLPSDRFSAERTGGSVSTLTIQRTQQEDSAVYLCASSFVGENIQYFGAGTRLSVL.

The rearrangement uses TRBV11-2 and TRBJ2-7; no clear D gene. V was pared by 1 base and J by 0 bases, with 10 bases between. This CDR3 has 15 residues. The germline V gene has CDR1 SGHAT and CDR2 FQNNGV. The CDR3 region is CASSLGRLSSYEQYF. CDR3 sequence (DNA): TGTGCCAGCAGCTTAGGCAGGCTTAGCTCCTACGAGCAGTACTTC.

The genes are TRBV19 and TRBJ1-2; D perhaps matches TRBD1 (6 bases). Trimming took off 5 bases at V and 7 bases at J, with 23 bases between the two ends. The CDR3 is made up of 16 amino acids. The germline CDR1 and CDR2 sequences are LNHDA and SQIVND (reference sequence). CDR3 in amino acids: CASSRGGENPISGYTF. CDR3 coding DNA: TGTGCCAGTAGTCGTGGGGGCGAAAATCCTATTTCTGGCTACACCTTC.

The chain employs TRBV10-3 and TRBJ2-2; D uncertain. Trimming took 6 bases from V and 4 from J, leaving 12 bases between them. In germline, CDR1 is ENHRY, CDR2 SYGVKD. The CDR3 sequence is 14 residues long. The CDR3 protein is CAIRVSSGTGELFF. The DNA of the CDR3 is TGTGCCATCAGAGTGAGTTCAGGCACCGGGGAGCTGTTTTTT.

The sample holds a few counts of this clone. V gene TRBV30 combines with J gene TRBJ2-2; maybe TRBD2 (5 bases). Germline V lookup: CDR1 GTSNPN, CDR2 SVGIG (reference sequence). Deletions cut 2 bases from V and 3 bases from J, with 19 bases between. The CDR3 consists of 17 residues. Here the CDR3 DNA reads TGTGCCTGGAGTTCTACTCAGATAGGACTGTACACCGGGGAGCTGTTTTTT. It encodes CAWSSTQIGLYTGELFF.

J is TRBJ2-7 and V is TRBV29-1, with D possibly being TRBD1 (6 bases). This CDR3 contains 14 residues. V was trimmed by 5 bases and J by 0 bases, leaving 14 bases between them. Germline CDR1 SQVTM, CDR2 ANQGSEA. CDR3 sequence: CSVTDRTRSYEQYF. The CDR3 coding sequence is TGCAGCGTTACCGACAGGACCCGCTCCTACGAGCAGTACTTC.